This section outlines one T cell receptor beta chain sequence together with its context. The antigen remains undetermined. This specimen belongs to a study of OX40 agonist ivuxolimab in advanced cancers. Study at large: A male proportion of about 84% was recorded, with mean age approximately 60 years and range roughly 23 to 85. Findings and caveats of the study: Antigen specificity was not determined for the expanded peripheral T cells. Among the lowest peripheral clonal expansion occurred in 0.1-3.0 mg/kg partial responders.

The data were produced by immunoSEQ multiplex PCR, yet TCRdb's version contains in-frame clones alone and is incomplete. Of 20,000 to 25,000 clones in the sample, about 86% are singletons; the top ten hold 42%. CDR3 length: 15 amino acids. Germline values: CDR1 MGHRA, CDR2 YSYEKL. Trimming cost V 2 bases and J 7 bases; bases outside gene matches: 5. Sequences were derived from CD4+ or CD8+ T cells sorted from blood, sampled in a trial of the OX40 agonist ivuxolimab. This clonotype was sampled from an adult with an advanced solid tumor such as melanoma, head and neck, liver or kidney cancer. This chain links TRBV4-1 with TRBJ1-4, with TRBD1 matching 9 bases. This CDR3 reads CASSQTTGGFEKLFF. The CDR3 nucleotides are TGCGCCAGCAGCCAAACTACAGGGGGCTTTGAAAAACTGTTTTTT.